The rows below give T cell receptor beta chains drawn from one sample of a study of type 1 regulatory T cells. TCRdb analysed the reads with MiXCR anew, one entry per CDR3 protein. This table has about 68,000 distinct CDR3 sequences, about three fifths appearing once. These TCRs are of unknown antigen specificity. The sequenced material came from cultured T cells, either the whole culture or a sorted T cell fraction (not recorded which). All receptors derive from a human donor in good health. The CDR3 runs from the conserved cysteine through the conserved F or W. A D gene is named only where the DNA matches it firmly. Clone size is stated in some rows and not others, as once, few, many or a class when expanded.

>NA|TRBJ1-2|TRBV24-1|NA
CATSEGYGYTF
TGTGCCACCAGTGAGGGCTATGGCTACACCTTC
>few|TRBJ2-1|TRBV11-3|NA
CASSLETRSRQYNEQFF
TGTGCCAGCAGCTTAGAGACTAGAAGTCGTCAATACAATGAGCAGTTCTTC
>NA|TRBJ1-1|TRBV18|NA
CASSELDGTEAFF
TGTGCCAGCTCAGAACTAGACGGCACTGAAGCTTTCTTT
>NA|TRBJ2-2|TRBV11-1|NA
CASSLGWSSGTGELFF
TGTGCCAGCAGCTTAGGTTGGTCGTCCGGGACCGGGGAGCTGTTTTTT
>few|TRBJ1-4|TRBV19|NA
CASIQTGGDEKLFF
TGTGCCAGTATTCAGACTGGAGGGGACGAAAAACTGTTTTTT
>few|TRBJ2-1|TRBV23-1|NA
CASSQSGTYNEQFF
TGCGCCAGCAGTCAATCTGGGACCTACAATGAGCAGTTCTTC
>NA|TRBJ2-5|TRBV20-1|NA
CSATTLDPLIETQYF
TGCAGTGCTACGACTCTGGACCCCCTCATAGAGACCCAGTACTTC
>NA|TRBJ1-4|TRBV27|TRBD1
CASSLSPGQGPEKLFF
TGTGCCAGCAGTTTATCACCGGGACAGGGGCCTGAAAAACTGTTTTTT
>NA|TRBJ1-5|TRBV6-1|NA
CASNSRQTHGNQPQHF
TGTGCCAGCAATTCAAGACAGACTCATGGCAATCAGCCCCAGCATTTT
>NA|TRBJ2-2|TRBV20-1|NA
CSASLVTGELFF
TGCAGTGCTAGTCTGGTAACCGGGGAGCTGTTTTTT
>NA|TRBJ2-1|TRBV7-2|TRBD2
CASSLDLAGAYNEQFF
TGTGCCAGCAGCTTAGATCTAGCGGGGGCCTACAATGAGCAGTTCTTC